This TCR beta chain was observed in a study of T cells in Graves' hyperthyroidism and ophthalmopathy. The wider study: Initial diagnosis, before any treatment, was when peripheral blood was collected. Study-wide findings and caveats: Ophthalmopathy got predicted by the model a median around six months before its onset. Most thyroid clonotypes expanded above 0.001 appeared in blood too.

Amplified regions were TCR beta CDR3 sequences from RNA transcripts. An initial round of RT-PCR targeting the TCR CDR3 relied on the HTBI primer set. TCRdb analysed the multiplex PCR reads with MiXCR anew, one entry per CDR3 protein. The data show around 600,000 distinct CDR3 sequences, about 14% seen once. This clonotype showed up many times. Its antigen is unknown. Germline V gene data show CDR1 as MNHEY and CDR2 as SVGEGT. There are 15 residues in the CDR3. V was trimmed by 0 bases and J by 6 bases, leaving 15 bases between them. This sequence was found in a woman between 18 and 30 years old with Graves' ophthalmopathy. V is TRBV6-2 or TRBV6-3 and J is TRBJ2-7; D is possibly TRBD2 (5 bases). Sequenced: blood. This CDR3 reads CASSYSWVTTGEQYF. The CDR3 bases are TGTGCCAGCAGTTACTCGTGGGTGACTACGGGCGAGCAGTACTTC.